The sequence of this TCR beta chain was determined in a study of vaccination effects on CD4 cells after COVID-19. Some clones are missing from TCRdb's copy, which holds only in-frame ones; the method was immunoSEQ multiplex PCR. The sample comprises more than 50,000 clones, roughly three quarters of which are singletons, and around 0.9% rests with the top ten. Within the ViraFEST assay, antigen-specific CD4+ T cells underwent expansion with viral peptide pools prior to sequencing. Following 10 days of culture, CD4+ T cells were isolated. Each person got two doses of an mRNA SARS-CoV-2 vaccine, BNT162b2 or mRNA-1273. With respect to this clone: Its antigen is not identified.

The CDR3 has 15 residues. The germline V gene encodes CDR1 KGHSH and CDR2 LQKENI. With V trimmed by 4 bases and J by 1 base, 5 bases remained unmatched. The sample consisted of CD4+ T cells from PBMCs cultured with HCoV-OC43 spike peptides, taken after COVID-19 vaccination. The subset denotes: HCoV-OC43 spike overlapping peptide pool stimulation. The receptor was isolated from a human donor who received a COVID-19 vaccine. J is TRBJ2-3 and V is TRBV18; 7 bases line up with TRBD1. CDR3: CASSQSQGGTDTQYF. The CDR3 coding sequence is TGTGCCAGCTCACAATCTCAGGGGGGCACAGATACGCAGTATTTT.